The present entry profiles one TCR beta chain with its context. It was during active infection that Seattle patients were enrolled and then longitudinally followed. The record originates from a study of blood T cell repertoires in COVID-19. Study summary: Specimens from acute and convalescent COVID-19 originated in the United States, Italy and Spain. The cDNA or gDNA used as material had been derived from T cells, B-cell-depleted T cells, or PBMCs.

The CDR3 has 13 residues. The germline V and J ends were trimmed by 10 bases and 5 bases, with 17 bases remaining between them. Authors' analysis steps: Amplifying reference gene primers gave estimates of nucleated cell counts. Libraries were prepared by immunoSEQ multiplex PCR; TCRdb keeps only in-frame clonotypes and omits some of them. That table is the source of V, J and clone size, and D and trimming were worked out from the DNA. The table has 40,000 to 60,000 clones, around 86% seen once. The sequence was collected from a woman older than 75 with COVID-19, enrolled during active disease. The chain combines TRBV12-3 or TRBV12-4 with TRBJ1-1, with D tentatively TRBD1 (5 bases). What was sequenced was peripheral blood. The CDR3, as DNA: TGTGCCACCAGCCGGCAAGGGACTACTGAAGCTTTCTTT. Its translation: CATSRQGTTEAFF.